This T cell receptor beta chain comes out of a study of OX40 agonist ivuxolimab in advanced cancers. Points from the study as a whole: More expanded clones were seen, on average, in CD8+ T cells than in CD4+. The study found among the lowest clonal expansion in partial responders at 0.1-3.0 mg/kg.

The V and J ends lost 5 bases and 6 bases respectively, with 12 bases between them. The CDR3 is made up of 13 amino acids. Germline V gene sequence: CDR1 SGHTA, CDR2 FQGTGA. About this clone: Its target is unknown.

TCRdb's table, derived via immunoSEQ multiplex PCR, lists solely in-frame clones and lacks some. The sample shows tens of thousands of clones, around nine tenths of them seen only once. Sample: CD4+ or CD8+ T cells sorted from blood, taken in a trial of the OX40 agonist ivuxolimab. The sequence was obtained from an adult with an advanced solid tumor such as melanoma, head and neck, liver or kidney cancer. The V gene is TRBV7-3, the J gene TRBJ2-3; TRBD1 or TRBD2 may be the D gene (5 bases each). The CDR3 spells CASSPGTMDTQYF. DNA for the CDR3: TGTGCCAGCAGCCCCGGGACCATGGATACGCAGTATTTT.